Listed below are T cell receptor beta chains from one sample, sequenced in a study of neurological immune-mediated disorders. TCRdb independently ran MiXCR on the 5' RACE reads; one entry per CDR3 protein. The sample yields 40,000 or so distinct CDR3 sequences, approximately 14% seen once. The sample was PBMCs. The receptor source for this set is a woman between 45 and 60 years old with HTLV-1-associated myelopathy (HAM/TSP). CDR3s include the opening cysteine and the closing phenylalanine or tryptophan. Each record gives: D gene, clone size, J gene, V gene, CDR3 DNA, CDR3 protein. D genes are given only for firm matches. Size is omitted from some rows. Given values are once, few, many or a class for expanded clones.

>-|-|TRBJ2-2|TRBV27
TGTGCCAGCAGCACCCTCAGTACAGCCCCAAGGCCCGGGGAGATGTTTTTT
CASSTLSTAPRPGEMFF
>TRBD2|many|TRBJ2-3|TRBV20-1
TGCAGTGCTAGAGTAGGGACTAGCGGGGGAACAGATACGCAGTATTTT
CSARVGTSGGTDTQYF
>TRBD1|-|TRBJ1-5|TRBV12-3/TRBV12-4
TGTGCCAGCAGGGCCGGGACAGGGCTTAATCAGCCCCAGCATTTT
CASRAGTGLNQPQHF
>-|many|TRBJ2-1|TRBV20-1
TGCAGTGCTAGCGAGGTAACCTACAATGAGCAGTTCTTC
CSASEVTYNEQFF
>TRBD1|many|TRBJ1-1|TRBV20-1
TGCAGTGCTCATCCTCCGACAGGGGCGAACACTGAAGCTTTCTTT
CSAHPPTGANTEAFF
>TRBD2|-|TRBJ2-7|TRBV5-1
TGCGCCAGCAGCTTGGAGCGGGAAGACGAGCAGTACTTC
CASSLEREDEQYF
>-|many|TRBJ2-1|TRBV4-3
TGCGCCAGCAGCCAAGATCAGGAGTACAATGAGCAGTTCTTC
CASSQDQEYNEQFF
>-|many|TRBJ1-1|TRBV7-3
TGTGCCAGCAGCTTGGGCCCGACGGACACTGAAGCTTTCTTT
CASSLGPTDTEAFF
>TRBD1|many|TRBJ1-1|TRBV2
TGTGCCAGCAGTGAAGAGACAGGGTCGCCCACTGAAGCTTTCTTT
CASSEETGSPTEAFF
>TRBD2|many|TRBJ2-1|TRBV29-1
TGCAGCGTTGGGGGGGGCTACAATGAGCAGTTCTTC
CSVGGGYNEQFF
>-|-|TRBJ2-3|TRBV5-1
TGCGCCAGCAGCGCGGGACAACCGAGCACAGATACGCAGTATTTT
CASSAGQPSTDTQYF
>TRBD1|-|TRBJ2-3|TRBV29-1
TGCAGCGTCGGACAGGGAAGCACAGATACGCAGTATTTT
CSVGQGSTDTQYF
>-|many|TRBJ1-1|TRBV3-1
TGTGCCAGCAGCACAGCCCAGGGGCGCACTGAAGCTTTCTTT
CASSTAQGRTEAFF
>-|-|TRBJ1-1|TRBV28
TGTGCCAGCAGGAAGACGGGAGATAACACTGAAGCTTTCTTT
CASRKTGDNTEAFF
>-|many|TRBJ1-1|TRBV10-3
TGTGCCATCAGTGGCGGGAGGGACACTGAAGCTTTCTTT
CAISGGRDTEAFF
>-|many|TRBJ1-1|TRBV20-1
TGCAGTGCCTCAACCGGGTATGAAGCTTTCTTT
CSASTGYEAFF
>-|many|TRBJ1-1|TRBV5-1
TGCGCCAGCAGCCCCCGGGACACGAACACTGAAGCTTTCTTT
CASSPRDTNTEAFF
>TRBD2|many|TRBJ2-1|TRBV20-1
TGCAGTGCTAGGGCCGGGACTAGCCGTCCGAATGAGCAGTTCTTC
CSARAGTSRPNEQFF
>-|many|TRBJ1-4|TRBV15
TGTGCCACAATGGAGGGAGGGAATGAAAAACTGTTTTTT
CATMEGGNEKLFF
>-|-|TRBJ2-5|TRBV2
TGTGCCAGCAGTAATATCGGCGGAACAGGGCCAGAGACCCAGTACTTC
CASSNIGGTGPETQYF
>-|few|TRBJ1-4|TRBV5-1
TGCGCCAGCAGCACCGGGTTTGCAACTAATGAAAAACTGTTTTTT
CASSTGFATNEKLFF
>-|many|TRBJ2-3|TRBV5-1
TGCGCCAGCAGCGCGATGGGGGGCACAGATACGCAGTATTTT
CASSAMGGTDTQYF
>TRBD2|many|TRBJ2-1|TRBV12-3/TRBV12-4
TGTGCCAGCAGTTTTTTCGGACTAGGCTCGGGTAATGAGCAGTTCTTC
CASSFFGLGSGNEQFF
>TRBD2|many|TRBJ2-1|TRBV20-1
TGCAGTGCTAGAAGGGGACTAAACGACAATGAGCAGTTCTTC
CSARRGLNDNEQFF
>TRBD2|many|TRBJ2-1|TRBV7-2
TGTGCCAGCAGCATACTAGCGGGGGAGCAGTTCTTC
CASSILAGEQFF
>-|many|TRBJ2-1|TRBV7-9
TGTGCCAGCCCCGGAGGTTACAGTAGGCTCAATGAGCAGTTCTTC
CASPGGYSRLNEQFF
>-|many|TRBJ2-1|TRBV6-2/TRBV6-3
TGTGCCAGCAGTTACCTTCCCAGCTCCTACAATGAGCAGTTCTTC
CASSYLPSSYNEQFF
>-|-|TRBJ1-1|TRBV5-1
TGCGCCAGCAGCTTGGGCGGGGTTCCTGGTATGAACACTGAAGCTTTCTTT
CASSLGGVPGMNTEAFF
>-|many|TRBJ2-2|TRBV27
TGTGCCAGCAGTAGGGGGGGCTGGGGCACCGGGGAGCTGTTTTTT
CASSRGGWGTGELFF
>-|-|TRBJ1-1|TRBV27
TGTGCCAGCAGTTCGGACACTGAAGCTTTCTTT
CASSSDTEAFF
>TRBD1|-|TRBJ1-2|TRBV5-1
TGCGCCAGCAGCTTAAACAGGGGGAGCGCCTATAGATACACCTTC
CASSLNRGSAYRYTF
>-|-|TRBJ2-2|TRBV7-2
TGTGCCAGCAGCTTGGGTGATGCGAGGAACACCGGGGAGCTGTTTTTT
CASSLGDARNTGELFF
>-|many|TRBJ1-4|TRBV6-1
TGTGCCAGCAGTGCTATGGCAACTAATGAAAAACTGTTTTTT
CASSAMATNEKLFF
>-|many|TRBJ1-1|TRBV27
TGTGCCAGCAGTTTACGCCCAGGGTTGAACACTGAAGCTTTCTTT
CASSLRPGLNTEAFF
>-|many|TRBJ1-4|TRBV2
TGTGCCAGCAGTGAAGGTCTAGGCCAGAGGGAGGAGGATGAAAAACTGTTTTTT
CASSEGLGQREEDEKLFF
>TRBD1|many|TRBJ1-5|TRBV6-2/TRBV6-3
TGTGCCAGCAGTCTCCCGGGACAGGGGCCGCCCCAGCATTTT
CASSLPGQGPPQHF
>-|many|TRBJ2-7|TRBV7-2
TGTGCCAGCAGCTTAGCTGTGGTGGGCGGAGGCTACGAGCAGTACTTC
CASSLAVVGGGYEQYF
>TRBD1|many|TRBJ2-2|TRBV4-3
TGCGCCAGCAGCCGTGGACAGGTCGGGAACACCGGGGAGCTGTTTTTT
CASSRGQVGNTGELFF
>TRBD1|many|TRBJ1-5|TRBV7-2
TGTGCCAGCAGCCCGGGACAGGGAAGCCAGCCCCAGCATTTT
CASSPGQGSQPQHF
>TRBD1|many|TRBJ1-6|TRBV6-1
TGTGCCAGCAGTGACAGGGGGCTGTTGTCCTATAATTCACCCCTCCACTTT
CASSDRGLLSYNSPLHF
>-|-|TRBJ2-2|TRBV24-1
TGTGCCACCAGTGATCCTTACATGTCCGGGGACACCGGGGAGCTGTTTTTT
CATSDPYMSGDTGELFF
>-|many|TRBJ2-2|TRBV9
TGTGCCAGCAGCGTAGGCCTTGCGAACACCGGGGAGCTGTTTTTT
CASSVGLANTGELFF
>-|-|TRBJ1-5|TRBV11-2
TGTGCCAGCAGCTTAGAACGTAATCAGCCCCAGCATTTT
CASSLERNQPQHF
>-|many|TRBJ1-5|TRBV7-2
TGTGCCAGCAGCACCGTTAGGACATCCGATCAGCCCCAGCATTTT
CASSTVRTSDQPQHF
>-|-|TRBJ1-1|TRBV6-1
TGTGCCAGCAGTAGACAAACCAACACTGAAGCTTTCTTT
CASSRQTNTEAFF
>-|many|TRBJ1-1|TRBV6-6
TGTGCCAGCAGTTACCACCTTAACACTGAAGCTTTCTTT
CASSYHLNTEAFF
>TRBD1|many|TRBJ2-5|TRBV6-5
TGTGCCAGCAGAGTCCGGGACAGGGTCGCCAGGGCCGAGACCCAGTACTTC
CASRVRDRVARAETQYF
>-|many|TRBJ1-6|TRBV4-3
TGCGCCAGCAGCCAGGGGGCCTATAATTCACCCCTCCACTTT
CASSQGAYNSPLHF
>-|many|TRBJ1-1|TRBV12-3/TRBV12-4
TGTGCCAGCAGTTTATTTGGGGGCGAAGCTTTCTTT
CASSLFGGEAFF
>-|-|TRBJ2-7|TRBV9
TGTGCCAGCAGCGTAGGGGGGGGACAGGTGCTGGCCTACGAGCAGTACTTC
CASSVGGGQVLAYEQYF
>-|many|TRBJ1-6|TRBV5-1
TGCGCCAGCAGTCCGACGGGTGAAGGGTCACCCCTCCACTTT
CASSPTGEGSPLHF
>-|many|TRBJ1-5|TRBV7-2
TGTGCCAGCAGCTCCGGATTAAGTAGCCAGCCCCAGCATTTT
CASSSGLSSQPQHF
>-|many|TRBJ1-6|TRBV10-3
TGTGCCATCAGTGAGTCGGCTAGGAATTCACCCCTCCACTTT
CAISESARNSPLHF
>-|many|TRBJ2-3|TRBV10-1
TGCGCCAGCAGTGCTACCAGGGTTGGCACAGATACGCAGTATTTT
CASSATRVGTDTQYF
>TRBD2|many|TRBJ2-3|TRBV10-2
TGCGCCAGCAGTGAGCCAGCGGGGGGGTCAGATACGCAGTATTTT
CASSEPAGGSDTQYF